This entry describes one T cell receptor beta chain. TCRdb ran MiXCR on the 5' RACE reads and lists one entry per CDR3 protein. The sample shows under 1 million distinct CDR3 sequences, more than 9% of them seen only once. CDR1 and CDR2 from the germline V gene are SGHRS and YFSETQ. V lost 1 base and J lost 5, with 24 bases in between. There are 18 residues in the CDR3. The sample is drawn from a study of identical twins. The same data also went into a second study, on yellow fever vaccine responses in identical twins.

The sequenced material came from PBMCs. The chain carries TRBV5-1 and TRBJ1-1, with D possibly matching TRBD1 (6 bases). The receptor was isolated from a woman between 18 and 29 years old in good health. The CDR3 DNA reads as TGCGCCAGCAGCTTGCTGAGTCGGCGGGGGCTCGGCGGGACTGAAGCTTTCTTT. Protein product: CASSLLSRRGLGGTEAFF.